This T cell receptor (beta chain) was obtained from a study of T cells in tumors after PD-1 blockade. Background on the study: Either cemiplimab 350 mg every 2 weeks or pembrolizumab 200 mg every 3 weeks was given. Findings of the study overall: After therapy, most expanded exhausted CD8+ clones were absent pre-treatment, suggesting clonal replacement.

Only in-frame clones appear in the TCRdb table, and some are missing; sequencing was by immunoSEQ multiplex PCR. The repertoire holds approximately 4,300 clones, with less than 75% as singletons. The time point here: first of two pre-therapy site-matched biopsies roughly two months apart. Tumor biopsies came from the same primary tumor site before and after PD-1 blockade. Template: tumor biopsy or peripheral blood genomic DNA, 616-6,004 ng per sample. In this sample, this clone is medium-sized. Its antigen is currently unknown. Germline CDR1 and CDR2: LNHNV and YYDKDF (reference sequence). This CDR3 region has 17 residues. Trimming at V came to 4 bases and at J to 4 bases, leaving 11 bases not matched to a gene.

The chain is built from TRBV15 and TRBJ2-1; TRBD2 aligns across 9 bases. The receptor was isolated from a human donor with basal cell carcinoma. Source: tumor tissue, taken before anti-PD-1 treatment. CDR3 coding DNA: TGTGCCACCAGCAATATCCTTGGCGGGGGGGCATACAATGAGCAGTTCTTC. This codes for CATSNILGGGAYNEQFF.